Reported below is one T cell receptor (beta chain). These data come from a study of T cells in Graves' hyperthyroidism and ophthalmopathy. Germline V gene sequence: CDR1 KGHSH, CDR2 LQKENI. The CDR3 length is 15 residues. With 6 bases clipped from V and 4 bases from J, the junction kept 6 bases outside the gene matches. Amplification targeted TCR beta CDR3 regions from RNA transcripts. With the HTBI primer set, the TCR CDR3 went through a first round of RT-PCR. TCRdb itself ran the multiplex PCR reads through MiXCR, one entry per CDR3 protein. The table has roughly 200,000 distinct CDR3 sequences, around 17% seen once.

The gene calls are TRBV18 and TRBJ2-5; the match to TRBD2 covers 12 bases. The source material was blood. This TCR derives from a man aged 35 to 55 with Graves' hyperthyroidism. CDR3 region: CASSLAGGNGETQYF. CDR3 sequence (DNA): TGTGCCAGCTCTCTAGCGGGGGGGAACGGAGAGACCCAGTACTTC.